Sequencing of this T cell receptor beta chain was carried out in a study of cytomegalovirus exposure and HLA in healthy donors. Broader study findings: The study had only CMV serostatus as immune exposure information. Several of the most significant clusters appeared linked to common viral pathogens, based on a later analysis.

As concerns this clone: Its matching antigen is unknown.

Per germline, CDR1 LGHNA and CDR2 YSLEER. Trimming pared 0 bases from V and 5 bases from J, leaving 13 bases between. This CDR3 contains 15 residues. 13 Jbeta primers and 60 Vbeta primers were used for the PCR. Using immunoSEQ multiplex PCR, the repertoire was profiled, and TCRdb retains in-frame clones only, with some absent. Of roughly 180,000 clones in the sample, around four fifths were seen once. The sample taken for sequencing was PBMCs. The chain joins TRBV4-3 to TRBJ2-5, with D perhaps TRBD2 (5 bases). The sequence was obtained from a man younger than 40 in good health and CMV-seronegative. CDR3 residues: CASSQDLGSGETQYF. The CDR3 bases are TGCGCCAGCAGCCAAGATCTGGGGTCGGGGGAGACCCAGTACTTC.